This is a list of T cell receptor beta chains from one sample in a study of identical twins. TCRdb reprocessed the 5' RACE reads via MiXCR and lists one record per CDR3 protein. The table lists roughly 770,000 distinct CDR3 sequences, over 15% of them singletons. Separately, the same data were catalogued under a study of T cells expressing NK-cell markers.

The specimen sequenced was PBMCs. The receptors were gathered from a woman younger than 35 in good health. Each CDR3 is given with its conserved first and last residue. A D gene is named only where the DNA matches it firmly. The size entry is marked missing in some rows and otherwise reads once, few, many or a size class.

TRBV6-5	few	TRBJ2-7	-	CASQRSYEQYF	TGTGCCAGCCAGCGATCCTACGAGCAGTACTTC
TRBV30	-	TRBJ2-7	TRBD1	CAWSLGQPVEQYF	TGTGCCTGGAGTCTGGGACAGCCTGTCGAGCAGTACTTC
TRBV20-1	few	TRBJ2-3	TRBD1	CSARSSQGAGDTQYF	TGCAGTGCTAGGTCCAGCCAGGGGGCCGGAGATACGCAGTATTTT
TRBV6-4	few	TRBJ1-1	-	CASSESISTEAFF	TGTGCCAGCAGCGAGTCCATATCCACTGAAGCTTTCTTT
TRBV12-3/TRBV12-4	many	TRBJ1-5	-	CASSLRDTGRPQHF	TGTGCCAGCAGTCTCCGGGACACGGGGCGGCCCCAGCATTTT
TRBV27	many	TRBJ2-1	TRBD2	CASSRLAGGNEQFF	TGTGCCAGCAGTAGGCTAGCGGGAGGTAATGAGCAGTTCTTC
TRBV5-5	-	TRBJ2-2	-	CASSLNTYTGELFF	TGTGCCAGCAGCTTGAACACCTACACCGGGGAGCTGTTTTTT
TRBV12-3/TRBV12-4	-	TRBJ2-1	-	CASSLASHNEQFF	TGTGCCAGCAGTCTAGCCTCCCACAATGAGCAGTTCTTC
TRBV9	-	TRBJ2-7	TRBD2	CASSSSGVDFYEQYF	TGTGCCAGCAGCTCTAGCGGGGTCGACTTCTACGAGCAGTACTTC
TRBV2	few	TRBJ2-1	-	CASSGGSGDPEQFF	TGTGCCAGCAGTGGGGGGTCGGGGGACCCTGAGCAGTTCTTC
TRBV5-1	-	TRBJ1-1	-	CASSFEGAPMAFF	TGCGCCAGCAGCTTCGAAGGGGCGCCGATGGCTTTCTTT
TRBV28	-	TRBJ2-7	-	CASSSPGKYTNEQYF	TGTGCCAGCAGTTCCCCTGGAAAGTATACTAACGAGCAGTACTTC
TRBV6-5	-	TRBJ2-7	TRBD2	CASSYIAGAYEQYF	TGTGCCAGCAGTTATATAGCGGGAGCCTACGAGCAGTACTTC
TRBV10-3	-	TRBJ1-2	-	CAISGAGSTNYGYTF	TGTGCCATCAGTGGGGCTGGATCGACTAACTATGGCTACACCTTC
TRBV24-1	-	TRBJ2-3	TRBD2	CATSDQGLAGATDTQYF	TGTGCCACCAGTGACCAGGGACTAGCGGGAGCAACAGATACGCAGTATTTT
TRBV20-1	few	TRBJ1-4	TRBD1	CSARRGQGNEKLFF	TGCAGTGCTAGGAGGGGACAGGGTAATGAAAAACTGTTTTTT
TRBV7-6	-	TRBJ2-1	TRBD2	CASSSGLAGGGNEQFF	TGTGCCAGCAGCTCGGGACTAGCGGGGGGAGGCAATGAGCAGTTCTTC
TRBV5-8	-	TRBJ2-7	-	CASSPGAEQYF	TGTGCCAGCAGCCCGGGGGCCGAGCAGTACTTC
TRBV7-9	-	TRBJ2-3	-	CASSPTGRRGADTQYF	TGTGCCAGCAGCCCCACCGGGCGCAGGGGAGCAGATACGCAGTATTTT
TRBV20-1	-	TRBJ2-7	-	CSVQTSLGYEQYF	TGCAGTGTCCAGACGTCCCTTGGGTACGAGCAGTACTTC
TRBV6-2/TRBV6-3	-	TRBJ1-1	TRBD1	CASSYWTGEAFF	TGTGCCAGCAGTTACTGGACAGGTGAAGCTTTCTTT
TRBV19	many	TRBJ2-1	-	CASSIQLYMGNEQFF	TGTGCCAGTAGTATTCAATTATATATGGGCAATGAGCAGTTCTTC
TRBV20-1	few	TRBJ2-4	TRBD2	CSATRLAGGSLAKNIQYF	TGCAGTGCTACGAGACTAGCGGGGGGCTCCCTAGCCAAAAACATTCAGTACTTC
TRBV7-7	-	TRBJ2-3	-	CASSPNGDTQYF	TGTGCCAGCAGCCCTAATGGGGATACGCAGTATTTT
TRBV5-1	few	TRBJ2-5	-	CASSSQRLDRETQYF	TGCGCCAGCAGCTCCCAAAGACTAGACCGGGAGACCCAGTACTTC
TRBV11-3	-	TRBJ2-2	-	CASSAEGGELFF	TGTGCCAGCAGCGCGGAGGGTGGGGAGCTGTTTTTT
TRBV5-1	-	TRBJ2-5	TRBD2	CASLSGTSGVETQYF	TGCGCCAGCTTGTCCGGGACTAGCGGGGTTGAGACCCAGTACTTC
TRBV20-1	-	TRBJ2-7	-	CSARDVSGANYEQYF	TGCAGTGCTAGAGATGTGTCGGGAGCCAACTACGAGCAGTACTTC
TRBV6-1	-	TRBJ2-3	TRBD2	CASRTGGQGTDTQYF	TGTGCCAGCAGGACGGGGGGGCAAGGCACAGATACGCAGTATTTT
TRBV19	-	TRBJ1-1	-	CASRRGPSTEAFF	TGTGCCAGCCGTAGAGGGCCCAGCACTGAAGCTTTCTTT
TRBV12-3/TRBV12-4	many	TRBJ2-1	-	CASSPQGWEQFF	TGTGCCAGCAGTCCACAGGGTTGGGAGCAGTTCTTC
TRBV5-1	many	TRBJ1-2	TRBD1	CASSSQTGDYGYTF	TGCGCCAGCAGCTCGCAGACAGGGGACTATGGCTACACCTTC
TRBV28	few	TRBJ1-1	-	CASSLWGITEAFF	TGTGCCAGCAGTTTGTGGGGGATCACTGAAGCTTTCTTT
TRBV12-3/TRBV12-4	few	TRBJ2-1	-	CASAETTRGHEQFF	TGTGCCAGCGCAGAGACTACCAGGGGACATGAGCAGTTCTTC
TRBV7-2	few	TRBJ2-1	-	CASTLRGIINEQFF	TGTGCCAGCACCCTCCGCGGCATTATCAATGAGCAGTTCTTC
TRBV9	few	TRBJ2-1	-	CASTNLGAHGDNEQFF	TGTGCCAGCACCAACCTCGGGGCGCATGGAGACAATGAGCAGTTCTTC
TRBV7-2	-	TRBJ2-3	TRBD2	CASSSLGGGSTDTQYF	TGTGCCAGCAGCTCCCTGGGGGGGGGAAGCACAGATACGCAGTATTTT
TRBV6-5	many	TRBJ1-1	-	CASSYSMKERAFF	TGTGCCAGCAGTTACTCGATGAAGGAGAGAGCTTTCTTT
TRBV7-8	-	TRBJ2-5	-	CASSQQGVWEETQYF	TGTGCCAGCAGCCAGCAGGGAGTGTGGGAAGAGACCCAGTACTTC
TRBV20-1	few	TRBJ2-1	-	CSARPPLDEQFF	TGCAGTGCTAGACCACCCCTGGATGAGCAGTTCTTC
TRBV29-1	few	TRBJ2-3	TRBD1	CSVDRSGGFTDTQYF	TGCAGCGTTGACAGGTCAGGGGGCTTTACAGATACGCAGTATTTT
TRBV11-2	few	TRBJ2-3	-	CASSQRGGIRTDTQYF	TGTGCCAGCAGCCAGAGGGGGGGAATACGCACAGATACGCAGTATTTT
TRBV12-5	many	TRBJ1-2	-	CASGVDGQYKGYTF	TGTGCTAGTGGGGTGGACGGCCAGTATAAGGGCTACACCTTC
TRBV5-1	few	TRBJ2-2	-	CASSSDVNTGELFF	TGCGCCAGCAGCTCGGACGTGAACACCGGGGAGCTGTTTTTT
TRBV12-3/TRBV12-4	many	TRBJ2-7	-	CASSPRSGYEQYF	TGTGCCAGCAGTCCCCGGTCAGGCTACGAGCAGTACTTC
TRBV27	-	TRBJ1-2	TRBD1	CASRMTGTYGYTF	TGTGCCAGCAGGATGACAGGGACATATGGCTACACCTTC
TRBV29-1	few	TRBJ1-1	-	CSVAEDARLNTEAFF	TGCAGCGTTGCCGAAGATGCACGCTTGAACACTGAAGCTTTCTTT
TRBV27	-	TRBJ2-1	TRBD1	CASSPLTGTGSNEQFF	TGTGCCAGCAGTCCCCTCACCGGGACAGGCAGCAATGAGCAGTTCTTC
TRBV13	-	TRBJ2-1	-	CASSSGREMGEQFF	TGTGCCAGCAGCTCGGGCCGGGAAATGGGGGAGCAGTTCTTC
TRBV4-2	many	TRBJ2-2	-	CASSQATQAVTGELFF	TGTGCCAGCAGCCAGGCCACCCAGGCGGTCACCGGGGAGCTGTTTTTT
TRBV5-1	-	TRBJ2-3	-	CASSQIGPQTDTQYF	TGCGCCAGCAGTCAAATCGGACCGCAAACAGATACGCAGTATTTT
TRBV20-1	-	TRBJ1-2	-	CSARANNYGYTF	TGCAGTGCTAGAGCCAACAACTATGGCTACACCTTC